This T cell receptor beta chain emerged from a study of blood T cell repertoires in COVID-19. The method was immunoSEQ multiplex PCR; TCRdb's version includes in-frame clones alone and lacks a portion of them. Counted here are around 200,000 clones, roughly 85% occurring once; the ten biggest clones make up about 4%. Sequencing used PBMCs or T cells enriched from blood (not recorded which). This TCR derives from a woman between 40 and 50 years old with acute COVID-19.

The CDR3 is CASSFTPEGQGTGTIYF. The CDR3 DNA reads as TGTGCCAGCAGCTTTACTCCCGAGGGACAGGGGACGGGCACCATATATTTT. This rearrangement joins TRBV7-6 to TRBJ1-3; TRBD1 aligns across 10 bases. Germline V gene lookup returns CDR1 SGHVS and CDR2 FNYEAQ. There are 17 residues in the CDR3. With 3 bases clipped from V and 9 bases from J, the junction kept 14 bases outside the gene matches.